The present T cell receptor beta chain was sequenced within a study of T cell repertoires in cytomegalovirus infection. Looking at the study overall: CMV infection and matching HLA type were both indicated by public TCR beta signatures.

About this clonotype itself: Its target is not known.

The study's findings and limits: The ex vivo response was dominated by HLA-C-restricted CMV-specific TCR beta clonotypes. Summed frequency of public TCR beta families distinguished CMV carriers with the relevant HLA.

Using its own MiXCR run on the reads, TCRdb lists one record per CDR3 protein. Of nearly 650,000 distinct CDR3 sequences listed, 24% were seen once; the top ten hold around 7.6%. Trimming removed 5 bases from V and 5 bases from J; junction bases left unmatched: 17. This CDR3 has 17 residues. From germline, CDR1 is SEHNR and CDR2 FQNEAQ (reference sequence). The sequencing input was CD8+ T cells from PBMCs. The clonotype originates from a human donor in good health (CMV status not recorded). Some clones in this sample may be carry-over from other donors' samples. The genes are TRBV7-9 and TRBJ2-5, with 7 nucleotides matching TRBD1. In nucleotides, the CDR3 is TGTGCCAGCAGCCCTAGACAGGGCCCACCTTCCGGTGAGACCCAGTACTTC. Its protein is CASSPRQGPPSGETQYF.